These 18 T cell receptor beta chains originate from one sample sequenced in a study of tumor and adjacent non-tumor tissue in lung cancer. No cell sorting was done before RNA was extracted from the tissue. More than 3 cm separated this lung sample from the edge of the tumor. A modified ARM-PCR protocol with three rounds of nested PCR amplified TCRbeta. TCRdb reprocessed the multiplex PCR reads with MiXCR, giving one entry per CDR3 protein. The data contain 100,000 or so distinct CDR3 sequences, 65% of them singletons. Sequenced material: distant non-tumor lung tissue. These receptors were obtained from a man younger than 40 with non-small cell lung cancer.

This clonotype has a handful of counts. The chain couples TRBV20-1 to TRBJ2-7; D is perhaps TRBD2 (5 bases). This CDR3 spans 15 amino acids. Trimming took off 4 bases at V and 0 bases at J, with 16 bases between the two ends. Germline V gene sequence: CDR1 DFQATT, CDR2 SNEGSKA (reference sequence). CDR3 in DNA: TGCAGTGCTACCGGAGGAGCGGCGGCCTCCTACGAGCAGTACTTC. Translating gives CSATGGAAASYEQYF.

The table lists this clonotype with a count of one. One end of the junction does not line up with germline, which may come from a read error. The V gene is TRBV6-5, the J gene TRBJ1-1, with 10 positions matching TRBD1. This CDR3 comprises 15 residues. In germline, CDR1 is MNHEY, CDR2 SVGAGI. CDR3 bases: TGTGCCAGTAGATCCGGGACAGGGGCGAACACTGAATCTTTCTTT. Translated, it gives CASRSGTGANTESFF.

Of note for this clonotype: With a much larger clone just one base away, this may be a read error. The chain employs TRBV11-2 and TRBJ2-1; D perhaps matches TRBD2 (5 bases). Germline V CDR1 and CDR2: SGHAT, FQNNGV. The length of the CDR3 is 12 residues. CDR3 sequence: CASRFGLTEQFF. The CDR3 coding sequence is TGTGCCAGCAGGTTTGGACTGACTGAGCAATTCTTC.

This clonotype was seen ten or more times. J is TRBJ1-5 and V is TRBV5-5; weak D call: TRBD1 (6 bases). CDR1 SGHKS and CDR2 YYEKEE come from the germline V gene (reference sequence). Trimming cost V 1 base and J 4 bases, with 6 bases left between them. CDR3 length: 13 amino acids. The CDR3, as DNA: TGTGCCAGCAGCTTGACAGGGAATCAGCCCCAGCATTTT. Translating gives CASSLTGNQPQHF.

This clonotype showed up just a few times. CDR3 protein: CASRGGNTEAFF. The CDR3 DNA reads as TGTGCCAGCCGGGGAGGGAACACTGAAGCTTTCTTT. This chain joins TRBV10-3 and TRBJ1-1; D remains ambiguous. V shed 10 bases and J shed 1 base, with 10 bases lying between them. The germline V gene has CDR1 ENHRY and CDR2 SYGVKD. This CDR3 has 12 residues.

For this clonotype: A read error may account for a junction end that differs from germline. This chain uses TRBV6-2 or TRBV6-3 with TRBJ2-1; 14 positions agree with TRBD2. Germline values: CDR1 MNHEY, CDR2 SVGEGT. The CDR3 loop spans 15 amino acids. CDR3 nucleotides: TGTGCCAGCAACACCGGACTAGCGGGGGGCGCGGAGCAGCTCTTC. Protein product: CASNTGLAGGAEQLF.

On this clonotype itself: The junction differs from germline at one of its ends, possibly a read error. The rearrangement joins TRBV7-9 to TRBJ2-2; tentative D call: TRBD2 (5 bases). This CDR3 has 15 amino acids. The V gene's germline CDR1 is SEHNR and CDR2 FQNEAQ (reference sequence). For the CDR3, the DNA is TGTGTCAGCCTCCCATCCTCGAGGGTGGCCGGGGAGCTGTTTTTT. This encodes CVSLPSSRVAGELFF.

In the case of this clonotype: A much larger clonotype is one base distant, so this may be a read error. The chain employs TRBV20-1 and TRBJ2-1; weak D call: TRBD2 (5 bases). Germline V gene sequence: CDR1 DFQATT, CDR2 SNEGSKA (reference sequence). The V end was cut by 0 bases, the J end by 5 bases, with 17 bases between. The CDR3 length is 16 residues. DNA of the CDR3: TGCAGTGCTAGAGATGGGCTGGCGTGGGAGAACAATGAGCAGTTCTTC. Amino acids: CSARDGLAWENNEQFF.

V usage is TRBV6-5 and J usage is TRBJ1-5; the D is unclear. CDR3 length: 14 residues. V was trimmed by 9 bases and J by 3 bases, leaving 15 bases between them. Germline V gene sequence: CDR1 MNHEY, CDR2 SVGAGI. This CDR3 reads CASRRSGDNQPQHF. DNA for the CDR3: TGTGCCAGTAGAAGGTCAGGTGACAATCAGCCCCAGCATTTT.

This clonotype was detected many times. J is TRBJ2-7 and V is TRBV6-2 or TRBV6-3; no definite D call. The CDR3 is 13 amino acids. Trimming left V 2 bases short and J 3 bases short, with 8 bases between. Germline V gives CDR1 MNHEY, CDR2 SVGEGT. CDR3 DNA: TGTGCCAGCAGTTACGGGTCGCACTACGAGCAGTACTTC. It codes for CASSYGSHYEQYF.

This clonotype was counted only a few times. The chain uses TRBV6-4 and TRBJ2-3; 7 nucleotides agree with TRBD1. The CDR3 extends over 14 amino acids. V trimming: 4 bases; J trimming: 4 bases; junction bases outside the gene matches: 5. Per germline, CDR1 MRHNA and CDR2 SNTAGT. DNA of the CDR3: TGTGCCAGCAGTGCCAACCAGGGGGCAGATACGCAGTATTTT. Its translation is CASSANQGADTQYF.

The sample holds one count of this clonotype. This chain joins TRBV6-5 and TRBJ1-1, with no clear D. CDR1 and CDR2 from the germline V gene are MNHEY and SVGAGI. CDR3 length equals 18 residues. Trimming pared 0 bases from V and 1 base from J, leaving 18 bases between. CDR3 amino acids: CASSYSAEGRTRNTEAFF. As DNA, the CDR3 is TGTGCCAGCAGTTACTCGGCGGAGGGCAGGACTCGGAACACTGAAGCTTTCTTT.

Details on this clonotype: A much larger clone sits a single nucleotide away, making a read error possible. The chain recombines TRBV12-2 with TRBJ2-7; the table's D call, TRBD1, has no DNA check behind it. TRBV12-2 is a known pseudogene. The CDR3 is made up of 14 amino acids. In DNA, the CDR3 is TGTGCAAGTCGCTTAGAGACAGGAAGCTACGGGCAGTACTTC. Translation gives CASRLETGSYGQYF.

This clonotype was counted a few times. V gene TRBV14 combines with J gene TRBJ1-1, with D maybe TRBD1 (5 bases). The CDR3 is made up of 16 amino acids. The V gene's germline CDR1 is SGHDN and CDR2 FVKESK. V lost 4 bases and J lost 4, with 19 bases in between. The CDR3 loop is CASSRLRASGGTEAFF. CDR3 nucleotides: TGTGCCAGCAGCCGATTGAGAGCCAGTGGGGGCACTGAAGCTTTCTTT. Combining the CDR3 with reference TRBV14 and TRBJ1-1 gives the whole variable domain EAGVTQFPSHSVIEKGQTVTLRCDPISGHDNLYWYRRVMGKEIKFLLHFVKESKQDESGMPNNRFLAERTGGTYSTLKVQPAELEDSGVYFCASSRLRASGGTEAFFGQGTRLTVV.

On this clonotype: Germline is not matched at one junction end, which may reflect a read error. V and J are TRBV29-1 and TRBJ2-1, with TRBD2 matching 7 bases. CDR1 SQVTM and CDR2 ANQGSEA come from the germline V gene. The CDR3 is 13 residues long. The CDR3 region is CSIEGTIYNEQFF. As DNA, the CDR3 is TGTAGCATTGAAGGGACTATTTACAATGAGCAGTTTTTC.

This clonotype was found a few times. CDR3 region: CASQLAGVPEQFF. DNA of the CDR3: TGCGCCAGTCAACTAGCGGGAGTTCCTGAGCAGTTCTTC. The V call is TRBV5-1, the J call TRBJ2-1; TRBD2 aligns across 11 bases. The germline V gene has CDR1 SGHRS and CDR2 YFSETQ. With V trimmed by 8 bases and J by 9 bases, 7 bases remained unmatched. The CDR3 loop spans 13 amino acids.

Remarks on this clonotype: This may be a read error: a much more frequent sequence differs by one nucleotide. The chain is built from TRBV4-3 and TRBJ1-4; D unclear. The germline CDR1 and CDR2 sequences are LGHNA and YSLEER. The CDR3 contains 13 residues. Here the CDR3 DNA reads TGCGCCAGAAGCCCCTGGGAGACTGAAAAACTGTTTTTT. Its translation is CARSPWETEKLFF.

Concerning this clonotype itself: This clone may be a read error of a much larger clone one base away. The rearrangement joins TRBV24-1 to TRBJ2-2, with TRBD2 as a possible D gene (5 bases). Germline V gene sequence: CDR1 KGHDR, CDR2 SFDVKD. The CDR3 length is 14 residues. The CDR3 here is CANSDSRGTGELFF. Written as DNA, the CDR3 is TGTGCCAACAGTGATTCCCGGGGCACCGGGGAGCTGTTTTTT.